One sample yielded the 17 T cell receptor beta chains listed below, sequenced in a study of blood T cells in healthy people across ages. For the second PCR, which ran for about 6 to 11 cycles, a sample-barcoded 5' primer and a J-beta primer mix were used. Each CDR3 protein is one row after TCRdb ran MiXCR on the 5' RACE reads. The sample includes roughly 800,000 distinct CDR3 sequences, nearly 60% of them seen just once. Sequences were obtained from blood. Receptor source: a man aged 25-45 years in good health.

The CDR3 DNA reads TGCAGTGCTAGGGTCGCGGGGGGCGAGTCTTGGGAGACCCAGTACTTC. Translation: CSARVAGGESWETQYF. The chain uses TRBV20-1 and TRBJ2-5, with 8 positions matching TRBD2. The V gene end was trimmed by 3 bases and the J gene end by 5 bases; junction bases not matched to a gene: 14. Germline assignment: CDR1 DFQATT and CDR2 SNEGSKA (reference sequence). This CDR3 region has 16 residues.

Ten or more counts support this clonotype. This chain links TRBV4-2 with TRBJ2-7, with D maybe TRBD2 (5 bases). This CDR3 comprises 13 residues. The ends were cut back, 5 bases at V and 2 bases at J, with 10 bases in the middle. The germline gives CDR1 LGHNA, CDR2 YNFKEQ. The CDR3 bases are TGTGCCAGCAGCTCTTCGGGGACCTACGAGCAGTACTTC. Translated, it gives CASSSSGTYEQYF.

V is TRBV15 and J is TRBJ2-1; no clear D gene. The ends were cut back, 0 bases at V and 9 bases at J, with 6 bases in the middle. Germline CDR1 and CDR2: LNHNV and YYDKDF (reference sequence). The CDR3 is 12 residues long. This CDR3 is CATSRDRVEQFF. In DNA form, the CDR3 reads TGTGCCACCAGCAGAGATCGAGTTGAGCAGTTCTTC.

This clonotype occurred many times. The chain joins TRBV6-1 to TRBJ2-7; 8 bases are a match to TRBD2. This CDR3 is 15 amino acids long. V lost 1 base and J lost 2; bases outside the gene matches: 4. Germline assignment: CDR1 MNHNS and CDR2 SASEGT. DNA for the CDR3: TGTGCCAGCAGTGAAGACCTAGCGGGCCCCTACGAGCAGTACTTC. Residues: CASSEDLAGPYEQYF.

The genes are TRBV20-1 and TRBJ1-2; 8 nucleotides match TRBD1. This CDR3 has 15 amino acids. In germline, CDR1 is DFQATT, CDR2 SNEGSKA (reference sequence). Losses at the gene ends were 3 bases for V and 7 bases for J; bases not matched to a gene: 13. The CDR3 protein is CSASLQGGIGVGYTF. The CDR3 DNA reads TGCAGTGCTAGCCTACAGGGGGGGATAGGGGTTGGCTACACCTTC.

The chain couples TRBV18 to TRBJ1-1; D uncertain. The CDR3 spans 13 residues. Between the trimmed V and J ends, which lost 4 bases and 3 bases, there was a span of 9 bases. CDR1 and CDR2 (germline): KGHSH, LQKENI. The CDR3 is CASSRPGDTEAFF. CDR3 coding DNA: TGTGCCAGCTCACGGCCAGGTGACACTGAAGCTTTCTTT.

This clonotype was detected only once. The chain employs TRBV11-2 and TRBJ2-1; D gene ambiguous. V gave up 1 base and J gave up 6 bases, with 10 bases separating them. Germline V gene lookup returns CDR1 SGHAT and CDR2 FQNNGV. The CDR3 is 14 amino acids. CDR3 loop: CASSLVVIGNEQFF. The CDR3 DNA reads as TGTGCCAGCAGCTTAGTAGTAATCGGCAATGAGCAGTTCTTC. Filled out from reference TRBV11-2 and TRBJ2-1, the complete variable domain reads EAGVAQSPRYKIIEKRQSVAFWCNPISGHATLYWYQQILGQGPKLLIQFQNNGVVDDSQLPKDRFSAERLKGVDSTLKIQPAKLEDSAVYLCASSLVVIGNEQFFGPGTRLTVL.

V is TRBV3-1 and J is TRBJ1-2; 11 bases are shared with TRBD1. The germline V gene encodes CDR1 LGHDT and CDR2 YNNKEL (reference sequence). V lost 4 bases to trimming and J lost 7 bases; unmatched junction nucleotides: 5. The CDR3 extends over 14 amino acids. The CDR3 DNA reads TGTGCCAGCAGCCTCGGGACAGGGGGATTTGGCTACACCTTC. This encodes CASSLGTGGFGYTF.

The chain uses TRBV6-1 and TRBJ2-4; 10 bases fit TRBD1. The DNA end is a closer match to TRBJ2-7, so the J assignment may be wrong. From germline, CDR1 is MNHNS and CDR2 SASEGT. The CDR3 is 14 amino acids. CDR3 loop: CASSSRDRGYEQYF. DNA of the CDR3: TGTGCCAGCAGTTCCCGGGACAGGGGCTACGAGCAGTACTTC.

This clonotype has just one count. In DNA, the CDR3 is TGCAGTGCTAGAGATTTTGAAGGGTACAATGAGCAGTTCTTC. This encodes CSARDFEGYNEQFF. This chain links TRBV20-1 with TRBJ2-1; D remains unclear. This CDR3 region has 14 residues. CDR1 is DFQATT and CDR2 is SNEGSKA in the germline V gene (reference sequence). Trimming removed 0 bases from V and 4 bases from J, with 10 bases in between.

This chain joins TRBV7-9 and TRBJ1-2, with 7 bases aligning to TRBD1. The trim removed 0 bases at V and 4 bases at J, leaving 5 bases unmatched. This CDR3 is built from 15 residues. Germline loops: CDR1 SEHNR, CDR2 FQNEAQ (reference sequence). The CDR3 coding sequence is TGTGCCAGCAGCTTAGCCGGGACAGTAAGCTATGGCTACACCTTC. The encoded protein is CASSLAGTVSYGYTF. The whole variable domain, remainder taken from reference TRBV7-9 and TRBJ1-2, is DTGVSQNPRHKITKRGQNVTFRCDPISEHNRLYWYRQTLGQGPEFLTYFQNEAQLEKSRLLSDRFSAERPKGSFSTLEIQRTEQGDSAMYLCASSLAGTVSYGYTFGSGTRLTVV.

Points on this clonotype: Germline is not matched at one junction end, which may reflect a read error. V gene TRBV7-2 combines with J gene TRBJ2-6; D uncertain. There are 19 residues in the CDR3. Germline loops: CDR1 SGHTA, CDR2 FQGNSA. The CDR3: CACSPFMPLREAGANVLTF. For the CDR3, the DNA is TGTGCCTGCAGCCCCTTTATGCCCCTTAGGGAAGCTGGGGCCAACGTCCTGACTTTC.

The chain employs TRBV7-2 and TRBJ2-1; D unclear. CDR3 length: 13 amino acids. Germline V gives CDR1 SGHTA, CDR2 FQGNSA. The V end lost 2 bases, the J end lost 10 bases, and 12 bases lay between the germline ends. CDR3 region: CASSLPTTSEQFF. CDR3 bases: TGTGCCAGCAGCTTACCGACGACGAGCGAGCAGTTCTTC.

The chain recombines TRBV7-9 with TRBJ2-7; 8 positions agree with TRBD2. The last part of the DNA fits TRBJ2-5 better; the J call may be wrong. There are 14 residues in the CDR3. Looked up from germline, CDR1 is SEHNR and CDR2 is FQNEAQ (reference sequence). CDR3 nucleotide sequence: TGTGCCAGCAGCTTAACAGCGGGGGTAGAGACCCAGTACTTC. This gives the protein CASSLTAGVETQYF.

This clonotype is a singleton in its sample. The J gene is TRBJ2-5, the V gene TRBV12-5; TRBD2 aligns across 9 bases. Germline V gene sequence: CDR1 LGHNT, CDR2 FRNRAP. J was trimmed by 2 bases and V by 4 bases; bases with no gene match: 5. The CDR3 spans 15 residues. CDR3 sequence (DNA): TGTGCTAGTGGTTCCGGGACTAGCAGTCAAGAGACCCAGTACTTC. It translates to CASGSGTSSQETQYF.

V is TRBV14 and J is TRBJ2-1, with D uncertain. Trimming pared 1 base from V and 4 bases from J, leaving 14 bases between. The CDR3 has 16 amino acids. CDR1 and CDR2 (germline): SGHDN, FVKESK. CDR3 protein: CASSQAIWHPYNEQFF. The CDR3 DNA reads TGTGCCAGCAGCCAAGCGATTTGGCACCCTTACAATGAGCAGTTCTTC.

The CDR3 sequence: CASSLTTGTYYGYTF. CDR3 sequence (DNA): TGCGCCAGCAGCTTGACGACGGGAACTTACTATGGCTACACCTTC. This chain joins TRBV5-1 and TRBJ1-2, with D uncertain. The V and J ends lost 1 base and 3 bases respectively, with 13 bases between them. In germline, CDR1 is SGHRS, CDR2 YFSETQ. This CDR3 has 15 residues. Variable domain in full (rest from reference TRBV5-1 and TRBJ1-2): KAGVTQTPRYLIKTRGQQVTLSCSPISGHRSVSWYQQTPGQGLQFLFEYFSETQRNKGNFPGRFSGRQFSNSRSEMNVSTLELGDSALYLCASSLTTGTYYGYTFGSGTRLTVV.